The 7 T cell receptor beta chains listed next were all sequenced from one sample in a study of OX40 agonist ivuxolimab in advanced cancers. Using immunoSEQ multiplex PCR, the repertoire was profiled, and TCRdb retains in-frame clones only, with some absent. The sample includes roughly 40,000 clones, around 89% of them seen just once. Here the sequenced sample was CD4+ or CD8+ T cells sorted from blood, taken in a trial of the OX40 agonist ivuxolimab. The source is an adult with an advanced solid tumor such as melanoma, head and neck, liver or kidney cancer.

V gene TRBV18 combines with J gene TRBJ2-3, with 12 bases fitting TRBD2. Germline V gene sequence: CDR1 KGHSH, CDR2 LQKENI. The CDR3 is 18 amino acids. The V and J ends lost 5 bases and 0 bases, in that order; junction bases with no gene match: 9. The CDR3: CASSGGLAGLPSTDTQYF. For the CDR3, the DNA is TGTGCCAGCTCAGGAGGACTAGCGGGGCTTCCTAGCACAGATACGCAGTATTTT.

The chain couples TRBV6-5 to TRBJ2-1, with D perhaps matching TRBD2 (5 bases). V was pared by 11 bases and J by 3 bases, with 14 bases between. The CDR3 runs 13 residues. Germline V gene data show CDR1 as MNHEY and CDR2 as SVGAGI. CDR3 coding DNA: TGTGCCGTCGGGAACCGACGCTACAATGAGCAGTTCTTC. Translating it yields CAVGNRRYNEQFF.

This CDR3 is CASSSGLPQHF. Here the CDR3 DNA reads TGTGCCAGCAGCTCAGGTTTGCCCCAGCATTTT. This chain joins TRBV7-9 and TRBJ1-5; D is uncertain. Germline values: CDR1 SEHNR, CDR2 FQNEAQ (reference sequence). Trimming pared 4 bases from V and 9 bases from J, leaving 7 bases between. This CDR3 contains 11 residues.

CDR3 protein: CASSISPDGTSGNTIYF. DNA of the CDR3: TGTGCCAGTAGTATATCTCCGGACGGGACCTCTGGAAACACCATATATTTT. The rearrangement links TRBV19 to TRBJ1-3; a weak D match, TRBD1 (5 bases). Deletions cut 2 bases from V and 0 bases from J, with 14 bases between. This CDR3 is 17 amino acids long. Germline V gives CDR1 LNHDA, CDR2 SQIVND (reference sequence).

This chain uses TRBV5-1 with TRBJ1-1; D is uncertain. The CDR3 has 14 residues. CDR1 is SGHRS, CDR2 YFSETQ, per germline. Trimming shortened V by 1 base and J by 4 bases, and 11 bases separated the two germline ends. CDR3 sequence reads: CASSLPGGTTEAFF. The CDR3, as DNA: TGCGCCAGCAGCTTGCCCGGAGGAACCACTGAAGCTTTCTTT.

The chain carries TRBV14 and TRBJ2-1, with 9 bases aligning to TRBD2. Germline lookup yields CDR1 SGHDN and CDR2 FVKESK. After removal of 4 bases from V and 7 bases from J, the junction contained 5 bases not matched to a gene. This CDR3 has 14 residues. CDR3 in DNA: TGTGCCAGCAGCCCTTGGCGGGAGGGAAATGAGCAGTTCTTC. Its protein is CASSPWREGNEQFF.

This chain joins TRBV2 and TRBJ1-1, with D possibly TRBD1 on 5 matching bases. The CDR3 is 11 amino acids. The germline V gene encodes CDR1 SNHLY and CDR2 FYNNEI. V shed 8 bases and J shed 4 bases, with 8 bases lying between them. CDR3 nucleotides: TGTGCCAGCCAGGGAACCACTGAAGCTTTCTTT. Amino acid sequence: CASQGTTEAFF. Supplemented by reference TRBV2 and TRBJ1-1, the full variable domain reads EPEVTQTPSHQVTQMGQEVILRCVPISNHLYFYWYRQILGQKVEFLVSFYNNEISEKSEIFDDQFSVERPDGSNFTLKIRSTKLEDSAMYFCASQGTTEAFFGQGTRLTVV.